This entry lists 3 T cell receptor beta chains sequenced from one sample in a study of monozygotic twins with inflammatory bowel disease. TCRdb reprocessed the 5' RACE reads and keeps a single row for each CDR3 protein, giving no DNA. Here the sample table reports 110,000 to 150,000 distinct CDR3 sequences. The specimen was blood. Source of these receptors: a human donor with ulcerative colitis or Crohn's disease, or a healthy co-twin of an affected twin (not recorded which).

The rearrangement uses TRBV4-3 and TRBJ2-1; with no DNA, the TCRdb D assignment of TRBD2 cannot be verified. Germline V gene lookup returns CDR1 LGHNA and CDR2 YSLEER. CDR3 length: 15 residues. The CDR3 region is CASSLGLAGADEQFF.

The rearrangement joins TRBV6-5 to TRBJ1-5; the D call from TCRdb, TRBD1, cannot be confirmed without DNA. The CDR3 has 15 residues. Germline values: CDR1 MNHEY, CDR2 SVGAGI. The CDR3 is CASSSSGRDNQPQHF.

The V and J genes are TRBV24-1 and TRBJ2-2; the D gene TCRdb calls, TRBD1, cannot be checked with no DNA. The CDR3 is 16 residues long. Germline V gives CDR1 KGHDR, CDR2 SFDVKD. The CDR3 loop is CATSDLDRGNTGELFF.